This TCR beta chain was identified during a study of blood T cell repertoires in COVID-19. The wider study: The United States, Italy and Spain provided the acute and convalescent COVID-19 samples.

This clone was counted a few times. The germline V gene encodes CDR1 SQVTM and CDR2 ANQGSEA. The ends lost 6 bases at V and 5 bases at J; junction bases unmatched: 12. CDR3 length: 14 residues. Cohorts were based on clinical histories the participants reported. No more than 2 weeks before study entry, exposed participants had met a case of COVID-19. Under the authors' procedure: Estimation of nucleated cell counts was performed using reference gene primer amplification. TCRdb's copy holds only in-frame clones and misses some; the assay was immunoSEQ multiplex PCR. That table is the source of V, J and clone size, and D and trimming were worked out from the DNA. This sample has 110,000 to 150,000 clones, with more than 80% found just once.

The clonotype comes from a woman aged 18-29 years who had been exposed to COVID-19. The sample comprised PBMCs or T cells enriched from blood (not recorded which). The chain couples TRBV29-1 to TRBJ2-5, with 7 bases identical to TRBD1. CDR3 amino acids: CSVWPGDRVETQYF. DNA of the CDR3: TGCAGCGTGTGGCCCGGCGACAGGGTTGAGACCCAGTACTTC.